One sample yielded the 6 T cell receptor beta chains listed below, sequenced in a study of technical replicates of blood from several donors (dated by TCRdb to about 2017). Preparation of the library involved the immunoSEQ multiplex PCR assay. TCRdb mirrors the immuneACCESS table, restricted to in-frame sequences. Some clones are absent from its copies; in checked studies, under half trace to an unresolved V gene, and the reason for the others is unknown. This sample gives tens of thousands of clones in total; approximately 96% of them show up just once. Jointly, the top ten make up approximately 0.4% of the sample. Sequenced: T cells isolated from PBMCs. These receptors were obtained from a human donor in good health.

The V and J genes are TRBV15 and TRBJ2-5; 10 bases match TRBD2. Per germline, CDR1 LNHNV and CDR2 YYDKDF (reference sequence). CDR3 length: 14 residues. V was pared by 8 bases and J by 0 bases, with 3 bases of the junction left unmatched. The CDR3 coding sequence is TGTGCCACCCGGGGGACTAGCGACCAAGAGACCCAGTACTTC. Translated: CATRGTSDQETQYF. Full variable domain (remainder filled in from reference TRBV15 and TRBJ2-5): DAMVIQNPRYQVTQFGKPVTLSCSQTLNHNVMYWYQQKSSQAPKLLFHYYDKDFNNEADTPDNFQSRRPNTSFCFLDIRSPGLGDTAMYLCATRGTSDQETQYFGPGTRLLVL.

The rearrangement links TRBV19 to TRBJ2-1; the match to TRBD2 covers 12 bases. This CDR3 contains 19 residues. The germline V gene has CDR1 LNHDA and CDR2 SQIVND (reference sequence). The ends lost 3 bases at V and 10 bases at J; junction bases unmatched: 19. The CDR3 nucleotides read TGTGCCAGTAGTATCTTCGCTAGCGGGAGGGTTTCCCGAGGGGGGGAGCAGTTCTTC. Translation gives CASSIFASGRVSRGGEQFF.

The chain carries TRBV28 and TRBJ1-4; the match to TRBD1 covers 10 bases. There are 14 residues in the CDR3. Trimming at V came to 4 bases and at J to 7 bases, leaving 3 bases not matched to a gene. The V gene's germline CDR1 is MDHEN and CDR2 SYDVKM. This CDR3 reads CASSSGQGGEKLFF. In DNA form, the CDR3 reads TGTGCCAGCAGTTCCGGACAGGGGGGTGAAAAACTGTTTTTT.

This chain connects TRBV5-1 to TRBJ2-1, with 7 positions matching TRBD1. CDR1 SGHRS and CDR2 YFSETQ come from the germline V gene. The CDR3 has 14 amino acids. V dropped 5 bases and J dropped 8; count of bases not matched to a gene: 10. CDR3 loop: CASSSRPTGYEQFF. The DNA for the CDR3 is TGCGCCAGCAGTTCAAGGCCGACAGGGTATGAGCAGTTCTTC.

Details on this clone: Other DNA sequences in the sample encode the same CDR3. The chain is built from TRBV7-3 and TRBJ1-2; 9 nucleotides agree with TRBD1. Unmatched junction bases numbered 4, after V lost 4 bases and J lost 4 bases. The CDR3 length is 14 residues. The germline gives CDR1 SGHTA, CDR2 FQGTGA. CDR3 protein: CASSSPGQGYGYTF. CDR3 coding DNA: TGTGCCAGCAGCTCCCCGGGACAGGGCTATGGCTACACCTTC.

The J gene is TRBJ2-7, the V gene TRBV6-1; a weak D match, TRBD1 (6 bases). Germline CDR1 MNHNS, CDR2 SASEGT. CDR3 size: 14 residues. V lost 5 bases to trimming and J lost 3 bases, with 14 bases between them. The CDR3 DNA follows: TGTGCCAGCAGTATCCGACAGGTAAACTACGAGCAGTACTTC. Protein sequence: CASSIRQVNYEQYF.